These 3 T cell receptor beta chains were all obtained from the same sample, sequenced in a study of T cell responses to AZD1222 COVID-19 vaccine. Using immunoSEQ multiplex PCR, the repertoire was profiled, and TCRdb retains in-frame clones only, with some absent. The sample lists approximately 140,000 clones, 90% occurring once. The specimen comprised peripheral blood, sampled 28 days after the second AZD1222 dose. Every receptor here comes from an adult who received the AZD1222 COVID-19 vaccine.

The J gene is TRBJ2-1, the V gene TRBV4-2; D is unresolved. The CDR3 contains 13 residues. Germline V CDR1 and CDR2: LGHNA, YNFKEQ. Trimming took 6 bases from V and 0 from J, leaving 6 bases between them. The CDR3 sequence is CASSESSYNEQFF. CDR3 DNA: TGTGCCAGCAGTGAGAGCTCCTACAATGAGCAGTTCTTC.

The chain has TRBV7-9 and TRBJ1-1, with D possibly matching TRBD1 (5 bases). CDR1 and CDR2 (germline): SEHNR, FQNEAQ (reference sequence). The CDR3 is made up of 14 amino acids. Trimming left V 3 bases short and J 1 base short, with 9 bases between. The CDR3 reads CASSLPQGNTEAFF. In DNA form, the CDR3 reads TGTGCCAGCAGCTTGCCCCAGGGGAACACTGAAGCTTTCTTT.

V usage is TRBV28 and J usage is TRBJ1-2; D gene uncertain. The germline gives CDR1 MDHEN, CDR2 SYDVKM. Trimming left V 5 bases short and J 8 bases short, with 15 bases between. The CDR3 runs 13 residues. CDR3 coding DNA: TGTGCCAGCAGTCCCGGGTCTTCTCGGGGCTACACCTTC. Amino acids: CASSPGSSRGYTF.